This T cell receptor (beta chain) was sequenced for a study of T cell repertoires in cytomegalovirus infection. The germline gives CDR1 SQVTM, CDR2 ANQGSEA. This CDR3 is built from 10 residues. V lost 7 bases and J lost 8, with 9 bases in between. Notes on this clonotype: Its target is unknown.

TCRdb called the reads again in MiXCR, with one record for every CDR3 protein. This table has 700,000 to 850,000 distinct CDR3 sequences, less than 35% appearing once. Sequencing used cultured CD8+ T cells from PBMCs, obtained from culture after CMV antigen stimulation. V usage is TRBV29-1 and J usage is TRBJ1-5; no clear D. The sequence came from a human donor in good health (CMV status not recorded). Some clones in this sample may be carry-over from other donors' samples. The CDR3 coding sequence is TGCAGCGCCCTAGTTGAGCCCCAGCATTTT. Translating it yields CSALVEPQHF.